Described below is a single T cell receptor (beta chain) sequence and its context. Data came from immunoSEQ multiplex PCR; TCRdb stores just in-frame clones and leaves some out. This table has some 200,000 clones, 90% to 95% appearing once. This sample was included in a study of control samples from healthy donors and cancer patients. The germline V and J ends were trimmed by 6 bases and 4 bases, with 13 bases remaining between them. Germline lookup yields CDR1 MDHEN and CDR2 SYDVKM. CDR3 length: 14 amino acids. This sequence was found in a woman aged 25 to 39 in good health. V is TRBV28 and J is TRBJ1-5; no clear D. The material sequenced was blood. CDR3: CASSPAGPNQPQHF. The CDR3 nucleotides read TGTGCCAGCAGCCCCGCAGGCCCTAATCAGCCCCAGCATTTT.